This T cell receptor (beta chain) was identified during a study of metastatic and nonmetastatic thyroid tumors. Among the patients, none had received any treatment before thyroid surgery. The V gene's germline CDR1 is MRHNA and CDR2 SNTAGT. Trimming stripped 2 bases from V and 2 bases from J, with 3 bases between. CDR3 length: 13 residues. Study processing details: Researchers built a distant-metastasis classifier for papillary thyroid cancer that drew on CDR3 differences across clinicopathological groups. Via MiXCR, TCRdb re-called the PCR reads. TCRdb assigned the V and J calls; the authors' analysis was not used. The table records 15,000 or so clones, 25% to 35% of them present only once.

The sequence came from a male donor with papillary thyroid cancer or a benign thyroid nodule (not recorded which). Some clones in this sample may be carry-over from other donors' samples. J is TRBJ2-2 and V is TRBV6-4, with unresolved D. Specimen: tumor tissue. CDR3 in DNA: TGTGCCAGCAGTGACAAAAACACCGGGGAGCTGTTTTTT. Translating it yields CASSDKNTGELFF.